This T cell receptor beta chain was recovered during a study of CD8 T cells in Susac syndrome. Overall study context: Patients with Susac syndrome had blood drawn and were at that point therapy-naive, on corticosteroids, or on intravenous immunoglobulin alone.

Random hexamers served to reverse transcribe roughly 0.5 to 1 ug RNA. TCRdb processed the immunoSEQ multiplex PCR reads anew with MiXCR; each CDR3 protein has one entry. The data hold about 150,000 distinct CDR3 sequences, with around 95% observed a single time. V gave up 5 bases and J gave up 7 bases, with 18 bases separating them. The CDR3 is made up of 15 amino acids. Germline V lookup: CDR1 MNHEY, CDR2 SVGAGI. The TCR originated in a human donor with Susac syndrome. The chain links TRBV6-5 to TRBJ2-4; the D gene is possibly TRBD2 (6 bases). Sequencing was performed on CD4+ T cells from PBMCs. CDR3 loop: CASSPSGGGSNIQYF. CDR3 sequence (DNA): TGTGCCAGCAGTCCCTCCGGGGGAGGTTCGAACATTCAGTACTTC.